The source of this T cell receptor beta chain is a study of cytomegalovirus exposure and HLA in healthy donors. A multiplex PCR was run with 60 Vbeta primers and 13 Jbeta primers. Clones were read by immunoSEQ multiplex PCR, and TCRdb kept only the in-frame ones, dropping some. This table holds about 90,000 clones, about two thirds found once. Study outcomes and limitations: Later work associated approximately 17,000 TCR beta sequences with HLA alleles at 0.05 false discovery rate. Later, an analysis found that common viral pathogens appeared to be linked with several of the most significant clusters.

As to this clone: Its antigen is as yet unknown.

This CDR3 is built from 13 residues. Germline lookup yields CDR1 SGDLS and CDR2 YYNGEE. V was cut by 0 bases and J by 7 bases, with 10 bases left in between. V usage is TRBV9 and J usage is TRBJ1-2; maybe TRBD1 (5 bases). The TCR was taken from a woman aged 50 to 60 in good health and CMV-seropositive. Sequencing input: PBMCs. The DNA of the CDR3 is TGTGCCAGCAGCGTAGGCAGGGATGGTGGCTACACCTTC. This sequence encodes CASSVGRDGGYTF.